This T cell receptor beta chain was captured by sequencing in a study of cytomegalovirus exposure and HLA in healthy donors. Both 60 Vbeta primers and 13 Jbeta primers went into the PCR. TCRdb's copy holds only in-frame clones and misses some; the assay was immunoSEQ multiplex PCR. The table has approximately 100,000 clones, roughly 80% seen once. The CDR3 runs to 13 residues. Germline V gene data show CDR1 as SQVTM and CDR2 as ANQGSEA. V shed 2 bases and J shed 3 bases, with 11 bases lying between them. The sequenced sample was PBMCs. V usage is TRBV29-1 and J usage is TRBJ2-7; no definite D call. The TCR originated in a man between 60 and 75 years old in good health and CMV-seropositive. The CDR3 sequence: CSVESSVSYEQYF. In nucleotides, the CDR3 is TGCAGCGTTGAATCATCGGTGAGCTACGAGCAGTACTTC.